This T cell receptor beta chain was recorded in a study of graft-versus-host responses after intestinal transplantation. Study overall: Isolated intestinal, liver-intestinal, or multivisceral transplants were what recipients had. Among the recipients, all got anti-thymocyte globulin induction and then tacrolimus and steroids for about 3 years. Study-wide points: Declining HvG levels early post-transplant were linked to peak circulating GvH clone levels.

Of note for this clone: Its antigen is not known. One end of the junction is discordant with germline, which a read error may explain.

The CDR3 sequence is 14 residues long. Germline CDR1 MNHNS, CDR2 SASEGT. Assay: immunoSEQ multiplex PCR; the TCRdb copy retains only in-frame clones and omits some. The sample lists approximately 130,000 clones, 85% to 95% seen once, with approximately 0.17% in the top ten. The TCR sequence derives from a human donor who received an intestinal transplant. The V gene is TRBV6-1, the J gene TRBJ1-1; TRBD1 might be the D (5 bases). The input for sequencing was unstimulated CD4+ T cells sorted from spleen or lymph node cells, taken before intestinal transplant. The CDR3 loop is CASSEWAGNAEAFF. CDR3 sequence (DNA): TGTGCCAGCAGTGAATGGGCAGGGAACGCTGAAGCTTTCTTT.